The 24 T cell receptor beta chains presented below share a single source sample, sequenced in a study of early T cells in non-severe SARS-CoV-2 infection. Via MiXCR, TCRdb re-called the 5' RACE reads, giving one row per CDR3 protein. The sample has about 33,000 distinct CDR3 sequences, around 4.6% seen once; the top ten hold around an eighth. The source material was whole blood. Receptor source: an adult who was a healthcare worker with PCR-confirmed SARS-CoV-2 infection or an uninfected control (not recorded which).

The table lists this clonotype with many counts. V usage is TRBV7-3 and J usage is TRBJ2-7, with D possibly matching TRBD2 (7 bases). V lost 5 bases and J 5 bases, leaving 13 bases between the germline ends. The germline V gene encodes CDR1 SGHTA and CDR2 FQGTGA. The CDR3 has 13 residues. For the CDR3, the DNA is TGTGCCAGCAGCCTCGCGGGGGCGAACGAGCAGTACTTC. Protein: CASSLAGANEQYF.

This clonotype has only a few counts. The chain employs TRBV11-2 and TRBJ2-2; D remains ambiguous. In germline, CDR1 is SGHAT, CDR2 FQNNGV. Between the trimmed V and J ends, which lost 5 bases and 3 bases, there was a span of 13 bases. CDR3 length: 15 amino acids. The DNA of the CDR3 is TGTGCCAGCAGCAGTAACGGGCTGTACACCGGGGAGCTGTTTTTT. This translates into CASSSNGLYTGELFF. Filled out from reference TRBV11-2 and TRBJ2-2, the complete variable domain reads EAGVAQSPRYKIIEKRQSVAFWCNPISGHATLYWYQQILGQGPKLLIQFQNNGVVDDSQLPKDRFSAERLKGVDSTLKIQPAKLEDSAVYLCASSSNGLYTGELFFGEGSRLTVL.

This sequence joins TRBV19 and TRBJ2-7; D perhaps matches TRBD1 (6 bases). The germline CDR1 and CDR2 sequences are LNHDA and SQIVND (reference sequence). The CDR3 spans 14 residues. Trimming took off 3 bases at V and 3 bases at J, with 12 bases between the two ends. Here the CDR3 reads CASSISGTIYEQYF. CDR3 sequence (DNA): TGTGCCAGTAGTATCTCCGGGACAATCTACGAGCAGTACTTC.

The chain is built from TRBV2 and TRBJ2-7; D possibly corresponds to TRBD2 (6 bases). Trimming shortened V by 6 bases and J by 6 bases, and 15 bases separated the two germline ends. CDR1 is SNHLY and CDR2 is FYNNEI in the germline V gene. The CDR3 contains 13 residues. The chain's CDR3 is CASSGQGGGEQYF. CDR3 DNA: TGTGCCAGCAGCGGGCAGGGAGGTGGCGAGCAGTACTTC. Using reference TRBV2 and TRBJ2-7 for the parts outside the CDR3, the full variable domain is EPEVTQTPSHQVTQMGQEVILRCVPISNHLYFYWYRQILGQKVEFLVSFYNNEISEKSEIFDDQFSVERPDGSNFTLKIRSTKLEDSAMYFCASSGQGGGEQYFGPGTRLTVT.

The chain recombines TRBV12-3 or TRBV12-4 with TRBJ2-7; TRBD2 might be the D (6 bases). The V end was cut by 6 bases, the J end by 0 bases, with 15 bases between. This CDR3 contains 15 residues. The CDR3 region is CASSPGGFHSYEQYF. In DNA, the CDR3 is TGTGCCAGCAGCCCCGGGGGATTTCACTCCTACGAGCAGTACTTC.

This clonotype was seen repeatedly, ten times or more. V is TRBV25-1 and J is TRBJ1-2, with D tentatively TRBD1 (5 bases). Trimming took off 2 bases at V and 6 bases at J, with 10 bases between the two ends. From germline, CDR1 is MGHDK and CDR2 SYGVNS. The CDR3 consists of 13 residues. Written as DNA, the CDR3 is TGTGCCAGCAGTGAAAGGGGTCCGGATGGCTACACCTTC. Protein: CASSERGPDGYTF.

This chain uses TRBV16 with TRBJ1-1; 9 nucleotides match TRBD1. CDR3 length: 13 amino acids. J was trimmed by 11 bases and V by 4 bases; bases with no gene match: 8. Per the germline V gene, CDR1 is KGHSY and CDR2 is FQNENV. The CDR3 DNA sequence: TGTGCCAGCAGCCCAGGTTCAGGGACAGGGGCTTTCTTT. Its translation: CASSPGSGTGAFF.

This clonotype has ten or more counts. This chain joins TRBV19 and TRBJ1-5; 7 bases match TRBD1. With 9 bases clipped from V and 5 bases from J, the junction kept 16 bases outside the gene matches. The CDR3 sequence is 16 residues long. CDR1 and CDR2 from the germline V gene are LNHDA and SQIVND (reference sequence). CDR3 DNA sequence: TGTGCCAGCAGAAGTAACCGGGGGACAGCAGATCAGCCCCAGCATTTT. The encoded protein is CASRSNRGTADQPQHF.

V and J are TRBV11-3 and TRBJ1-1; 7 nucleotides align to TRBD1. Germline loops: CDR1 SGHNT, CDR2 YENEEA. This CDR3 is built from 15 residues. The V and J ends lost 1 base and 4 bases, in that order; junction bases with no gene match: 6. CDR3 loop: CASSLGGGTATEAFF. CDR3 DNA: TGTGCCAGCAGCTTAGGGGGTGGGACAGCCACTGAAGCTTTCTTT.

The V and J genes are TRBV7-9 and TRBJ2-1; D unresolved. Trimming pared 4 bases from V and 4 bases from J, leaving 11 bases between. CDR1 is SEHNR, CDR2 FQNEAQ, per germline (reference sequence). This CDR3 is built from 14 residues. For the CDR3, the DNA is TGTGCCAGCAGCTCTACGACGACTTACAATGAGCAGTTCTTC. Its translation is CASSSTTTYNEQFF.

This clonotype was counted many times. The chain uses TRBV10-3 and TRBJ2-1, with unresolved D. The length of the CDR3 is 16 residues. Trimming took 3 bases from V and 3 from J, leaving 15 bases between them. Germline V gene data show CDR1 as ENHRY and CDR2 as SYGVKD. CDR3 DNA: TGTGCCATCAGTGATTGGGGATCCACCTACTACAATGAGCAGTTCTTC. It specifies CAISDWGSTYYNEQFF.

This clonotype was counted ten times or more. The chain couples TRBV19 to TRBJ1-6, with TRBD1 matching 7 bases. CDR1 and CDR2 from the germline V gene are LNHDA and SQIVND (reference sequence). This CDR3 contains 15 residues. The ends lost 9 bases at V and 10 bases at J; junction bases unmatched: 15. CDR3 loop: CASRIQTGEGSPLHF. CDR3 coding DNA: TGTGCCAGCAGAATCCAAACAGGGGAAGGCTCACCCCTCCACTTT.

Many counts were recorded for this clonotype. The chain uses TRBV4-1 and TRBJ1-4; D perhaps matches TRBD1 (5 bases). Per the germline V gene, CDR1 is MGHRA and CDR2 is YSYEKL. V shed 2 bases and J shed 5 bases, with 24 bases lying between them. This CDR3 region has 19 residues. The CDR3 region is CASSQRQVSGTGGNEKLFF. The CDR3 DNA sequence: TGCGCCAGCAGCCAACGACAAGTTTCAGGGACTGGGGGGAATGAAAAACTGTTTTTT.

This clonotype came up a few times. The V call is TRBV6-1, the J call TRBJ2-3; no reliable D call. Trimming took off 4 bases at V and 0 bases at J, with 11 bases between the two ends. This CDR3 is built from 15 residues. Germline V gene sequence: CDR1 MNHNS, CDR2 SASEGT. The CDR3 sequence: CASSVNYQSTDTQYF. The CDR3 coding sequence is TGTGCCAGCAGTGTTAACTACCAGAGCACAGATACGCAGTATTTT.

The rearrangement joins TRBV2 to TRBJ1-4; 8 positions agree with TRBD1. The CDR3 is 15 amino acids. With 5 bases clipped from V and 5 bases from J, the junction kept 7 bases outside the gene matches. Germline-derived CDR1 and CDR2 are SNHLY and FYNNEI. The CDR3 loop is CASSQDRGENEKLFF. CDR3 nucleotide sequence: TGTGCCAGCAGTCAAGACAGGGGAGAGAATGAAAAACTGTTTTTT.

This clonotype appeared many times. This chain joins TRBV2 and TRBJ2-2; D perhaps matches TRBD1 (5 bases). The germline CDR1 and CDR2 sequences are SNHLY and FYNNEI. The CDR3 sequence is 13 residues long. Deletions cut 6 bases from V and 5 bases from J, with 10 bases between. The CDR3 DNA reads as TGTGCCAGCAGGGAGACAGTGACCGGGGAGCTGTTTTTT. Translating gives CASRETVTGELFF.

This chain connects TRBV3-1 to TRBJ2-1; 7 bases are shared with TRBD2. J was trimmed by 9 bases and V by 1 base; bases with no gene match: 9. The CDR3 is 15 amino acids. Germline CDR1 LGHDT, CDR2 YNNKEL (reference sequence). The CDR3 loop reads CASSQVTGGPLEQFF. The CDR3 bases are TGTGCCAGCAGCCAAGTAACGGGGGGTCCTCTTGAGCAGTTCTTC.

Ten or more counts support this clonotype. The chain uses TRBV11-2 and TRBJ2-7, with 7 bases fitting TRBD1. Germline CDR1 SGHAT, CDR2 FQNNGV. The ends lost 0 bases at V and 2 bases at J; junction bases unmatched: 10. The CDR3 covers 17 residues. CDR3 sequence (DNA): TGTGCCAGCAGCTTAGATTCTGGGGGACAGATTGCCTACGAGCAGTACTTC. Protein product: CASSLDSGGQIAYEQYF.

This clonotype has more than one count but fewer than ten. The chain is built from TRBV5-6 and TRBJ1-2; D unclear. V was pared by 0 bases and J by 4 bases, with 4 bases between. The CDR3 length is 12 residues. Germline V gene data show CDR1 as SGHDT and CDR2 as YYEEEE. The CDR3 region is CASSLELYGYTF. The CDR3 DNA sequence: TGTGCCAGCAGCTTGGAACTCTATGGCTACACCTTC. Looking up the rest from reference TRBV5-6 and TRBJ1-2 gives the full variable domain: DAGVTQSPTHLIKTRGQQVTLRCSPKSGHDTVSWYQQALGQGPQFIFQYYEEEERQRGNFPDRFSGHQFPNYSSELNVNALLLGDSALYLCASSLELYGYTFGSGTRLTVV.

This clonotype was seen many times. The V call is TRBV5-1, the J call TRBJ2-1; 10 nucleotides line up with TRBD2. CDR1 SGHRS and CDR2 YFSETQ come from the germline V gene. This CDR3 comprises 15 residues. Losses at the gene ends were 3 bases for V and 8 bases for J; bases not matched to a gene: 8. The CDR3 nucleotides are TGCGCCAGCAGCTGGAGCGGGGGGGCCCCGGATGAGCAGTTCTTC. Amino acid sequence: CASSWSGGAPDEQFF.

A few counts support this clonotype. The V call is TRBV20-1, the J call TRBJ2-2, with D perhaps TRBD1 (5 bases). This CDR3 is 15 amino acids long. CDR1 and CDR2 from the germline V gene are DFQATT and SNEGSKA (reference sequence). Deletions cut 1 base from V and 3 bases from J, with 12 bases between. The CDR3: CSARVGRHDTGELFF. The CDR3 DNA follows: TGCAGTGCTAGAGTGGGGCGACATGACACCGGGGAGCTGTTTTTT.

This clonotype showed up many times. The gene calls are TRBV6-1 and TRBJ1-5; D uncertain. Germline values: CDR1 MNHNS, CDR2 SASEGT. The CDR3 totals 13 residues. Trimming stripped 4 bases from V and 3 bases from J, with 7 bases between. The CDR3 nucleotides are TGTGCCAGCAGTGCGAATAACAATCAGCCCCAGCATTTT. Its translation: CASSANNNQPQHF.

Only a few counts were recorded for this clonotype. This chain joins TRBV6-1 and TRBJ2-3; possible D gene TRBD2, 6 bases. This CDR3 comprises 16 residues. The germline V gene encodes CDR1 MNHNS and CDR2 SASEGT. Trimming shortened V by 6 bases and J by 0 bases, and 16 bases separated the two germline ends. This CDR3 reads CASRFSAGTSTDTQYF. CDR3 nucleotides: TGTGCCAGCAGATTCAGCGCGGGGACTAGCACAGATACGCAGTATTTT.

This clonotype was detected many times. The J gene is TRBJ2-3, the V gene TRBV2; 13 bases align to TRBD2. The V and J ends lost 7 bases and 2 bases, in that order; junction bases with no gene match: 6. The CDR3 has 16 amino acids. Germline V CDR1 and CDR2: SNHLY, FYNNEI. Written as DNA, the CDR3 is TGTGCCAGCAAACTAGCGGGGGGGGCGATCACAGATACGCAGTATTTT. It yields the protein CASKLAGGAITDTQYF.